These T cell receptor beta chains were read from a single sample in a study of shared clonotypes between healthy human individuals. The assay was immunoSEQ multiplex PCR, and TCRdb's table has in-frame clones only and misses some. The data show approximately 500,000 clones, 75% to 85% seen once. What was sequenced was PBMCs. These receptors were collected from a woman aged 40 to 50 in good health. Some clones in this sample may be carry-over from other donors' samples. Both conserved end residues are part of each CDR3. The D gene is left open where the match is weak. Clone sizes are given selectively: once, few, many, or a class where the clone is expanded.

J | D | size | V | DNA | CDR3
TRBJ1-1 | . | . | TRBV19 | TGTGCCAGTAGTCTCCGACTAGAAGCTTTCTTT | CASSLRLEAFF
TRBJ1-2 | . | . | TRBV6-1 | TGTGCCAGCAGTGAAGGGGGGCCCAACTATGGCTACACCTTC | CASSEGGPNYGYTF
TRBJ2-5 | . | . | TRBV9 | TGTGCCAGCAGCGTAGCGGGGCAAGAGACCCAGTACTTC | CASSVAGQETQYF
TRBJ2-1 | . | . | TRBV6-5 | TGTGCCAGCAGTTACTCAGGCGGGATCCATGAGCAGTTCTTC | CASSYSGGIHEQFF
TRBJ2-2 | . | . | TRBV18 | TGTGCCAGCTCACCAGGGTTGCCTTTCGGGGAGCTGTTTTTT | CASSPGLPFGELFF
TRBJ2-1 | TRBD2 | . | TRBV7-2 | TGTGCCAGCAGCTTAATTGTGGGAGGGCATCGCTATGAGCAGTTCTTC | CASSLIVGGHRYEQFF
TRBJ2-3 | . | . | TRBV2 | TGTGCCAGCATAGGAAACCCTAGCACAGATACGCAGTATTTT | CASIGNPSTDTQYF
TRBJ1-6 | . | . | TRBV6-5 | TGTGCCAGCAGTTACTTAGGTGGCAGGGAAGATTCACCCCTCCACTTT | CASSYLGGREDSPLHF
TRBJ2-7 | . | . | TRBV2 | TGTGCCAGCAGTGAAAGGAGGCTAGCAGCCACCTACGAGCAGTACTTC | CASSERRLAATYEQYF
TRBJ1-2 | TRBD1 | once | TRBV2 | TGTGCCAGCAGTGAGGGACAGGGTTATGGCTACACCTTC | CASSEGQGYGYTF
TRBJ2-2 | . | . | TRBV10-3 | TGTGCCATCAGTGAGTCGGGGAACACCGGGGAGCTGTTTTTT | CAISESGNTGELFF
TRBJ1-1 | . | few | TRBV6-5 | TGTGCCAGCTGGTATGGTAGGGTCTCTTTCTTT | CASWYGRVSFF
TRBJ1-1 | . | . | TRBV6-6 | TGTGCCAGCAGTACCGGGACCGAAGCTTTCTTT | CASSTGTEAFF
TRBJ2-5 | TRBD2 | . | TRBV11-2 | TGTGCCAGCAGGTCGCTAGCGGTCCAAGAGACCCAGTACTTC | CASRSLAVQETQYF
TRBJ2-7 | . | many | TRBV10-3 | TGTGCCATCAGAAACGCAAGGAGATACGAGCAGTACTTC | CAIRNARRYEQYF
TRBJ2-7 | TRBD2 | . | TRBV15 | TGTGCCACCAGCAGAGATAGGGAGGGCCGCTACGAGCAGTACTTC | CATSRDREGRYEQYF
TRBJ1-1 | . | . | TRBV7-3 | TGTGCCAGCAGCCCAAGGGGGACGGCCACTGAAGCTTTCTTT | CASSPRGTATEAFF
TRBJ2-3 | TRBD1 | . | TRBV5-4 | TGTGCCAGCAGCATGACAGGGAGCACAGATACGCAGTATTTT | CASSMTGSTDTQYF
TRBJ2-1 | . | . | TRBV15 | TGTGCCACCAGCAGAGGAGGGGACTTACCAACATACAATGAGCAGTTCTTC | CATSRGGDLPTYNEQFF
TRBJ1-1 | TRBD1 | many | TRBV10-3 | TGTGCCAGCACCAAACAGGGGGCGGTGAACACTGAAGCTTTCTTT | CASTKQGAVNTEAFF
TRBJ1-1 | . | . | TRBV7-8 | TGTGCCAGCAGCTTAAACAGACGCACTGAAGCTTTCTTT | CASSLNRRTEAFF
TRBJ2-1 | TRBD2 | . | TRBV7-2 | TGTGCCAGCAGCGGCAGACTAGCGGGGTACAATGAGCAGTTCTTC | CASSGRLAGYNEQFF
TRBJ2-1 | . | . | TRBV21-1 | TGTGCCAGCAGCAATTGTAGCAACAATGAGCAGTTCTTC | CASSNCSNNEQFF
TRBJ1-5 | . | . | TRBV11-2 | TGTGCCAGCAGCCAAGATGGACAGCACAATCAGCCCCAGCATTTT | CASSQDGQHNQPQHF
TRBJ2-1 | TRBD2 | few | TRBV6-4 | TGTGCCAGCAGCCGGACTAGCGGACACAATGAGCAGTTCTTC | CASSRTSGHNEQFF
TRBJ2-1 | TRBD2 | . | TRBV5-5 | TGTGCCAGCAGCTTGATGGCCGGGAGGAATGAGCAGTTCTTC | CASSLMAGRNEQFF
TRBJ2-5 | . | . | TRBV18 | TGTGCCAGCTCACCAATCGGGGGTGAGACCCAGTACTTC | CASSPIGGETQYF
TRBJ2-6 | TRBD2 | . | TRBV7-3 | TGTGCCAGCAGCCGTAGCGGGAGGGCTGGGGCCAACGTCCTGACTTTC | CASSRSGRAGANVLTF
TRBJ1-1 | . | few | TRBV5-1 | TGCGCCAGCAGCTTCGGGAAGGACACTGAAGCTTTCTTT | CASSFGKDTEAFF
TRBJ1-4 | TRBD1 | few | TRBV27 | TGTGCCAGCAGCCCGGACAGGGGGCGAGAAAAACTGTTTTTT | CASSPDRGREKLFF
TRBJ2-1 | TRBD2 | many | TRBV27 | TGTGCCAGCAGAGCCGGGACTAGCGGGAGACGGCGGTTCTTC | CASRAGTSGRRRFF
TRBJ2-1 | . | . | TRBV4-1 | TGCGCCAGCAGCCAAGCATTGGGTGAGCAGTTCTTC | CASSQALGEQFF
TRBJ2-4 | . | . | TRBV14 | TGTGCCAGCAGCCAAGATCTTCCAAATACAGCCAAAAACATTCAGTACTTC | CASSQDLPNTAKNIQYF
TRBJ2-2 | TRBD1 | . | TRBV28 | TGTGCCAGCTCTCCTCCGGGACAGGTTAACACCGGGGAGCTGTTTTTT | CASSPPGQVNTGELFF
TRBJ2-3 | . | . | TRBV27 | TGTGCCAGCAGTTTGGCACTAGTGAGCACAGATACGCAGTATTTT | CASSLALVSTDTQYF